This T cell receptor beta chain derives from a study of T cell changes during pregnancy in multiple sclerosis. V was clipped by 3 bases and J by 0 bases, with 9 bases between them. The CDR3 length is 15 residues. The germline V gene has CDR1 SGHAT and CDR2 FQNNGV. Sequencing used immunoSEQ multiplex PCR; TCRdb keeps in-frame clones, though not all of them. The profile covers tens of thousands of clones, with more than 80% appearing a single time and roughly 0.21% taken by the ten largest. This clonotype originated in a female donor with multiple sclerosis, enrolled in a pregnancy study. Sequenced material: CD4+ T cells from peripheral blood mononuclear cells, taken before pregnancy. The V gene is TRBV11-2, the J gene TRBJ1-3; D call uncertain. This CDR3 reads CASSLRRDSGNTIYF. CDR3 bases: TGTGCCAGCAGCTTGAGGAGGGACTCTGGAAACACCATATATTTT. Using reference TRBV11-2 and TRBJ1-3 for the parts outside the CDR3, the full variable domain is EAGVAQSPRYKIIEKRQSVAFWCNPISGHATLYWYQQILGQGPKLLIQFQNNGVVDDSQLPKDRFSAERLKGVDSTLKIQPAKLEDSAVYLCASSLRRDSGNTIYFGEGSWLTVV.